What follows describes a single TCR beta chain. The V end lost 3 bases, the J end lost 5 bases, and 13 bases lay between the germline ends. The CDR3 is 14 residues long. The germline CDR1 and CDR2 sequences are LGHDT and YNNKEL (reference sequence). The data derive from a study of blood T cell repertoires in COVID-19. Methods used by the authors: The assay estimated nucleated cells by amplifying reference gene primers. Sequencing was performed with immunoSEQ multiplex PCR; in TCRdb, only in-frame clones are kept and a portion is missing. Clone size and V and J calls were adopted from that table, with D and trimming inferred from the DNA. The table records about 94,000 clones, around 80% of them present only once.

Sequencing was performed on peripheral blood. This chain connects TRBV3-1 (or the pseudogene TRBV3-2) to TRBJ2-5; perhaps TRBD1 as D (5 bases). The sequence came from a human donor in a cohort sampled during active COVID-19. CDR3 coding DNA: TGTGCCAGCAGCCAGAAGGGGCAGTGGGAGACCCAGTACTTC. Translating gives CASSQKGQWETQYF.